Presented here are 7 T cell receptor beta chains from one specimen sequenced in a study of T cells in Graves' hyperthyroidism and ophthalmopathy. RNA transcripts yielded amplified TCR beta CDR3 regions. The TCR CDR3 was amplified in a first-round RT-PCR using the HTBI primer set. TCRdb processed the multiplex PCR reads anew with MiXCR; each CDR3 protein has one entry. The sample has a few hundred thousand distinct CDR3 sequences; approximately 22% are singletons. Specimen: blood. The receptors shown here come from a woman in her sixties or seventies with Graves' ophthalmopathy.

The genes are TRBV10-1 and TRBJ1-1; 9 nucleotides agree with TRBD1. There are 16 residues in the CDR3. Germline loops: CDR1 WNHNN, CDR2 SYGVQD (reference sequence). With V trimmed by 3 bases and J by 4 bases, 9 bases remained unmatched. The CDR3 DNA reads TGCGCCAGCAGTGACTCGGGACAGGGAATTTTCACTGAAGCTTTCTTT. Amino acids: CASSDSGQGIFTEAFF.

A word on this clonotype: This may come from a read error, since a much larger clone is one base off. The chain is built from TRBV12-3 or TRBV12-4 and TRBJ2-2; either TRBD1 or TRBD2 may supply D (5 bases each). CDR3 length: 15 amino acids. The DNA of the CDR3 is TGTGTCAGCAGTTTCCGGCAGGGAGTCACCGGGGAGCTGTTTTTT. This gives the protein CVSSFRQGVTGELFF.

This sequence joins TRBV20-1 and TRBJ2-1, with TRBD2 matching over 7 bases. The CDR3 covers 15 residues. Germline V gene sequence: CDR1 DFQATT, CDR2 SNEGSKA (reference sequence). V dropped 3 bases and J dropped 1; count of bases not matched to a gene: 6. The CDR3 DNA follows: TGCAGTGCTAGGATAGCGGGCTTATCCTACAATGAGCAGTTCTTC. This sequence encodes CSARIAGLSYNEQFF.

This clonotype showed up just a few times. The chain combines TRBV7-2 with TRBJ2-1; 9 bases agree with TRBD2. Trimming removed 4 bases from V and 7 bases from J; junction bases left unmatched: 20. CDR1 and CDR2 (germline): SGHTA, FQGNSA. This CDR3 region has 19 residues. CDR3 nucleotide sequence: TGTGCCAGCAGCTACCAACCCTTATTGGGTAGCGGGAGTACTAATGAGCAGTTCTTC. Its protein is CASSYQPLLGSGSTNEQFF.

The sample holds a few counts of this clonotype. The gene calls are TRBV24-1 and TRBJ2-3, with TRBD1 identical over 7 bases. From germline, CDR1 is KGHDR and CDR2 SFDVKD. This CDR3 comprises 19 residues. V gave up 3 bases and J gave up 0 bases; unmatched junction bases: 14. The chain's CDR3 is CATSDRDSSLLGSTDTQYF. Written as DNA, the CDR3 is TGTGCCACCAGTGATCGGGACAGCTCCCTGCTGGGTAGCACAGATACGCAGTATTTT.

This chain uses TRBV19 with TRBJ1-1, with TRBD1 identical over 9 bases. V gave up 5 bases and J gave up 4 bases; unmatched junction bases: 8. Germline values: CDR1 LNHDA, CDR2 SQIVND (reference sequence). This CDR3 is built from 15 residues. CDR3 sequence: CASSHGQGSGTEAFF. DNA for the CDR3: TGTGCCAGTAGTCATGGACAGGGGAGCGGCACTGAAGCTTTCTTT.

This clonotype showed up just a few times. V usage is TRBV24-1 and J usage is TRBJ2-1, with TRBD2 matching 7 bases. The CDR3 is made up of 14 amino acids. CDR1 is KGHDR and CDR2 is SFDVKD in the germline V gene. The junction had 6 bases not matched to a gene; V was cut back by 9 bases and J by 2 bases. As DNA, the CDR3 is TGTGCCACCCGCCTAGCGGAAGCCTACAATGAGCAGTTCTTC. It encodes CATRLAEAYNEQFF.